These T cell receptor beta chains were read from a single sample in a study of response to subunit inactivated influenza vaccine. TCRdb called the RT-PCR reads again in MiXCR, with one record for every CDR3 protein. The table has approximately 530,000 distinct CDR3 sequences, 13% seen once. Sample: PBMCs from blood, taken about 40 days after vaccination. Receptors were obtained from a middle-aged man who received an inactivated influenza vaccine. CDR3s include the opening cysteine and the closing phenylalanine or tryptophan. D genes are given only for firm matches. Clone size, where shown, is once, few, many, or a class for clones that have expanded.

v_call	d_call	j_call	clone_size	cdr3_nt	cdr3_aa
TRBV5-1	.	TRBJ2-7	many	TGCGCCAGCAGCCGTGGAACCCCAGGGGTAAGCGAGCAGTACTTC	CASSRGTPGVSEQYF
TRBV6-2/TRBV6-3	TRBD2	TRBJ2-5	.	TGTGCCAGCAGTTCAACTAGCGGGGGCGGGGAGACCCAGTACTTC	CASSSTSGGGETQYF
TRBV11-2	TRBD2	TRBJ2-1	.	TGTGCCAGCAGCTATACTAGCGGGGGTTTATCCTCCTACAATGAGCAGTTCTTC	CASSYTSGGLSSYNEQFF
TRBV12-3/TRBV12-4	TRBD1	TRBJ1-2	.	TGTGCCAGCAGCCCGAGGGGTTCCCTCCGGGACAGGGTTTTTGGCTACACCTTC	CASSPRGSLRDRVFGYTF
TRBV20-1	TRBD2	TRBJ2-7	.	TGCAGTGCTAGAGCTTCGGCGGGAGCCACCTACGAGCAGTACTTC	CSARASAGATYEQYF
TRBV2	TRBD1	TRBJ2-3	.	TGTGCCAGCAGCGCTCAAACAGGGGACACAGATACGCAGTATTTT	CASSAQTGDTDTQYF
TRBV30	.	TRBJ1-2	.	TGTGCCTGGAGTGTCAAGGTTGCCTATGGCTACACCTTC	CAWSVKVAYGYTF
TRBV11-1	.	TRBJ2-5	.	TGTGCCAGCAGCTTCACAGGAGATGAGACCCAGTACTTC	CASSFTGDETQYF
TRBV20-1	.	TRBJ2-3	few	TGCAGTGCTTCAGCCGGGGGTCTCCTTACCGATAATACGCAGTATTTT	CSASAGGLLTDNTQYF
TRBV10-3	TRBD2	TRBJ2-1	few	TGTGCCATCAGCTTACTAGCGGACTTTCGGTACAATGAGCAGTTCTTC	CAISLLADFRYNEQFF
TRBV20-1	.	TRBJ2-1	few	TGCAGTGCCATCGGACGGAACAATGAGCAGTTCTTC	CSAIGRNNEQFF
TRBV27	.	TRBJ2-1	.	TGTGCCAGCAGTTCGTATGAGGGGATAGCTGAGCAGTTCTTC	CASSSYEGIAEQFF
TRBV10-3	.	TRBJ2-1	.	TGTGCCATCCAAACCTCGCAGGCTAGCTCCTACAATGAGCAGTTCTTC	CAIQTSQASSYNEQFF
TRBV13	TRBD1	TRBJ1-4	.	TGTGCCAGCAGCTTAAGGGGGACAGGATGTGAAAAACTGTTTTTT	CASSLRGTGCEKLFF
TRBV7-2	TRBD2	TRBJ2-7	.	TGTGCCAGCAGCTTCGGGGGGGGCTACGAGCAGTACTTC	CASSFGGGYEQYF
TRBV9	.	TRBJ2-7	.	TGTGCCAGCAGCGACAGCGGGTCTGGAGGGGTAGGCGAGCAGTACTTC	CASSDSGSGGVGEQYF
TRBV7-3	.	TRBJ2-6	few	TGTGCCAGCAGCCACTCTCTTAGGAGCTCTGGGGCCAACGTCCTGACTTTC	CASSHSLRSSGANVLTF
TRBV5-1	TRBD1	TRBJ1-1	few	TGCGCCAGCAGCTTGGCTCGGACAGGGGTCACTGAAGCTTTCTTT	CASSLARTGVTEAFF
TRBV2	.	TRBJ2-7	.	TGTGCCAGCAGATGGCAGGGTGAATCCGAGCAGTACTTC	CASRWQGESEQYF
TRBV10-3	TRBD1	TRBJ1-5	many	TGTGCCATCAGGGGGACAGACACCAATCAGCCCCAGCATTTT	CAIRGTDTNQPQHF
TRBV7-2	.	TRBJ2-5	few	TGTGCCAGCAGCTCCACAGGGATATCGCAAGAGACCCAGTACTTC	CASSSTGISQETQYF
TRBV20-1	TRBD2	TRBJ2-2	.	TGCAGTGCTAGCGGGGGGGCCGCGGACACCGGGGAGCTGTTTTTT	CSASGGAADTGELFF
TRBV7-3	TRBD2	TRBJ2-3	few	TGTGCCAGCAGCTTAATGGGACTAAGCACAGATACGCAGTATTTT	CASSLMGLSTDTQYF
TRBV3-1	TRBD2	TRBJ2-1	.	TGTGCCAGCAGCCAAGTATTAGCGGGAGGCTACAATGAGCAGTTCTTC	CASSQVLAGGYNEQFF
TRBV3-1	.	TRBJ1-1	.	TGTGCCAGCAGCCAAGAGAGGGGCCTAGAAGCTTTCTTT	CASSQERGLEAFF
TRBV20-1	TRBD1	TRBJ2-1	many	TGCAGTGCTCAGGACAGGGGACCCTACAATGAGCAGTTCTTC	CSAQDRGPYNEQFF
TRBV20-1	.	TRBJ2-3	few	TGCAGTGCTAGACGGGGGGCCGGTCGCGCAGATACGCAGTATTTT	CSARRGAGRADTQYF
TRBV5-1	.	TRBJ2-6	.	TGCGCCAGCAGCTCCACATCCAGGTCTGGGGCCAACGTCCTGACTTTC	CASSSTSRSGANVLTF
TRBV4-3	.	TRBJ2-5	few	TGCGCCAGCAGCCAAGATGGTGGGGCCCAAGAGACCCAGTACTTC	CASSQDGGAQETQYF
TRBV6-5	.	TRBJ2-1	.	TGTGCCAGCAGTTCCCCGGGACATAAGAGCTCCTACAATGAGCAGTTCTTC	CASSSPGHKSSYNEQFF
TRBV29-1	TRBD1	TRBJ1-1	few	TGCAGCGCCTGGACAGGGGGTAGCACTGAAGCTTTCTTT	CSAWTGGSTEAFF
TRBV7-6	.	TRBJ2-7	few	TGTGCCAGCAGCTTAGACGCGGCTGCCTACGAGCAGTACTTC	CASSLDAAAYEQYF
TRBV5-1	TRBD1	TRBJ2-7	.	TGCGCCAGCAGCGCGACAGGGGTCGATGGGGCCTACGAGCAGTACTTC	CASSATGVDGAYEQYF
TRBV20-1	.	TRBJ2-3	.	TGCAGTGTCAGCGCTAGCTTAGGTGACACAGATACGCAGTATTTT	CSVSASLGDTDTQYF
TRBV25-1	.	TRBJ1-2	many	TGTGCCAGCCACCGGGCTGGCGGGGGCTACACCTTC	CASHRAGGGYTF
TRBV7-8	.	TRBJ2-3	.	TGTGCCAGCAGCTTACCTGAAGGGCGGAGTAGCCCAGATACGCAGTATTTT	CASSLPEGRSSPDTQYF
TRBV29-1	.	TRBJ1-1	.	TGCAGCGTTGAAGCCGACGGCTACACTGAAGCTTTCTTT	CSVEADGYTEAFF
TRBV28	.	TRBJ1-2	.	TGTGCCAGCAGTACCCCACGACAGACTAACTATGGCTACACCTTC	CASSTPRQTNYGYTF
TRBV25-1	.	TRBJ2-3	few	TGTGCCAGCAGTAAGGGGGTCCGGAGGACAGATACGCAGTATTTT	CASSKGVRRTDTQYF
TRBV6-1	TRBD1	TRBJ1-5	few	TGTGCCAGCAGACCGGACAGGGTCCGCAATCAGCCCCAGCATTTT	CASRPDRVRNQPQHF
TRBV12-3/TRBV12-4	.	TRBJ1-2	few	TGTGCCAGCAGTTTAGTTCGTCCCCCCCGGGGCTACACCTTC	CASSLVRPPRGYTF
TRBV7-2	TRBD2	TRBJ2-2	.	TGTGCCAGCAGCTTGCCGGGACTAGCTTACACCGGGGAGCTGTTTTTT	CASSLPGLAYTGELFF
TRBV7-8	.	TRBJ2-1	.	TGTGCCAGCAGCTTACATCGGGGAGCGCAGTTCTTC	CASSLHRGAQFF
TRBV9	.	TRBJ2-2	.	TGTGCCAGCAGCGCCACAGGGTCCGGGGAGCTGTTTTTT	CASSATGSGELFF
TRBV20-1	TRBD2	TRBJ2-1	.	TGCAGTGCTGAGGGCCTAACTAGCGGGGGGGCCGGGTACAATGAGCAGTTCTTC	CSAEGLTSGGAGYNEQFF
TRBV4-3	.	TRBJ2-7	many	TGCGCCAGCAGCCACGACAGAAGCTCCTACGAGCAGTACTTC	CASSHDRSSYEQYF
TRBV7-8	TRBD2	TRBJ2-7	.	TGTGCCAGCAGCGGCCCGACTAGCGGAGACTACGAGCAGTACTTC	CASSGPTSGDYEQYF
TRBV14	.	TRBJ2-3	once	TGTGCCAGCAGCCCCCCAGTAGGCCAAACGCTCGCAGATACGCAGTATTTT	CASSPPVGQTLADTQYF
TRBV7-2	.	TRBJ1-5	few	TGTGCCAGCAGCCAGGAGCTAAATCAGCCCCAGCATTTT	CASSQELNQPQHF
TRBV14	TRBD1	TRBJ2-5	.	TGTGCCAGCAGCCCTTCGGACAGGGTGATTTTAGGAGAGACCCAGTACTTC	CASSPSDRVILGETQYF
TRBV1	.	TRBJ2-1	.	TGCACCAGCAGCCAAGTGGACTGCCTGAGCTCCTACAATGAGCAGTTCTTC	CTSSQVDCLSSYNEQFF